The TCR beta chain under discussion was sequenced for a study of OX40 agonist ivuxolimab in advanced cancers. Study-wide points: CD8+ T cells (on average) carried more expanded clones than CD4+ T cells. Clonal expansion was seen in CD4+ and CD8+ blood T cells by week 6 at 0.1 to 3.0 mg/kg.

CDR1 WNHNN and CDR2 SYGVQD come from the germline V gene (reference sequence). CDR3 length: 11 residues. V shed 9 bases and J 4 bases; nucleotides not matched to a gene: 1. The assay was immunoSEQ multiplex PCR, and TCRdb's table has in-frame clones only and misses some. The sample includes around 75,000 clones, roughly 80% of them seen just once. As concerns this clone: Its antigen is unknown.

On cycle 4 day 1 and cycle 7 day 1, as well as at baseline, blood was sampled. The chain has TRBV10-1 and TRBJ2-7; 9 positions agree with TRBD1. The sequence came from an adult with an advanced solid tumor such as melanoma, head and neck, liver or kidney cancer. Sequenced material: CD4+ or CD8+ T cells sorted from blood, taken in a trial of the OX40 agonist ivuxolimab. Here the CDR3 DNA reads TGCGCCAGTGGGACAGGGTACGAGCAGTACTTC. This sequence encodes CASGTGYEQYF.